The TCR beta chain described here comes from a study of cytomegalovirus exposure and HLA in healthy donors. A multiplex PCR was run with 60 Vbeta primers and 13 Jbeta primers. Assay: immunoSEQ multiplex PCR; the TCRdb copy retains only in-frame clones and omits some. The sample lists more than 250,000 clones; 85% to 90% were seen once. The receptor was isolated from a woman between 18 and 30 years old in good health and CMV-seronegative. The specimen sequenced was PBMCs.

The DNA for the CDR3 is TGTGCCAGCAGTGACCCGGGACAGGGGGCAGGTTCACCCCTCCACTTT. Its protein is CASSDPGQGAGSPLHF. The chain has TRBV25-1 and TRBJ1-6, with 12 bases identical to TRBD1. Germline V lookup: CDR1 MGHDK, CDR2 SYGVNS. The length of the CDR3 is 16 residues. The V and J ends lost 3 bases and 9 bases, in that order; junction bases with no gene match: 6.